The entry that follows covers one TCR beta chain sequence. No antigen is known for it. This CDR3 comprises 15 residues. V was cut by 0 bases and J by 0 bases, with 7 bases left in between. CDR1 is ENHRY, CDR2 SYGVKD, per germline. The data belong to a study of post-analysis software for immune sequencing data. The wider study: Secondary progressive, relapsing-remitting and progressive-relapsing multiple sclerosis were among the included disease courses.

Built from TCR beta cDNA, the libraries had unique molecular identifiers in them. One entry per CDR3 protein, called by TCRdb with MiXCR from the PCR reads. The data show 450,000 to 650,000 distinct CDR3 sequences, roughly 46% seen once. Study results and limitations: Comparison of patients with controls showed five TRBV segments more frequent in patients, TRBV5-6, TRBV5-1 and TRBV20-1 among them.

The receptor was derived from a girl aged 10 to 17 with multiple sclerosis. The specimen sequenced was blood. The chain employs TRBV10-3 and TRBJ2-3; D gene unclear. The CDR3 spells CAISESTSSTDTQYF. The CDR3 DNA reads TGTGCCATCAGTGAGTCGACCAGCAGCACAGATACGCAGTATTTT.